The 26 T cell receptor beta chains listed next were all sequenced from one sample in a study of regulatory T cells in long-lasting Graves disease. Arm-PCR of CDR3 regions and iRepertoire HTBI primers were used to build TCR beta libraries. One entry per CDR3 protein results from TCRdb running MiXCR on the multiplex PCR reads. The data hold about 310,000 distinct CDR3 sequences, with 22% observed a single time. The time point was: persistent/refractory GD, antithyroid drugs over 5 years with positive TRAb. The TCR library was prepared using RNA isolated from PBMCs. Sample: peripheral blood mononuclear cells (PBMCs), taken when the disease was refractory, from a patient treated with antithyroid drugs. These receptors all stem from a female donor with Graves disease.

In this sample, this clonotype turned up once. This chain connects TRBV4-3 to TRBJ2-5, with unresolved D. The CDR3 runs to 15 residues. Germline loops: CDR1 LGHNA, CDR2 YSLEER. V lost 1 base to trimming and J lost 3 bases, with 12 bases between them. This CDR3 reads CASSQGWAMEETQYF. CDR3 DNA sequence: TGCGCCAGCAGCCAAGGGTGGGCCATGGAAGAGACCCAGTACTTC.

There are a few counts of this clonotype. V is TRBV28 and J is TRBJ1-3; unclear D gene. The germline gives CDR1 MDHEN, CDR2 SYDVKM. The CDR3 length is 15 residues. Deletions cut 3 bases from V and 2 bases from J, with 11 bases between. Here the CDR3 reads CASSFWTDPGNTIYF. CDR3 DNA: TGTGCCAGCAGTTTTTGGACGGACCCTGGAAACACCATATATTTT.

V is TRBV10-1 and J is TRBJ2-3; 8 bases align to TRBD2. Germline V gene sequence: CDR1 WNHNN, CDR2 SYGVQD (reference sequence). This CDR3 comprises 15 residues. Trimming cost V 3 bases and J 5 bases; bases outside gene matches: 7. The CDR3 sequence: CASSDPGGLRDTQYF. The CDR3 bases are TGCGCCAGCAGTGATCCGGGAGGGTTGAGAGATACGCAGTATTTT.

This clonotype was picked up many times. This chain links TRBV28 with TRBJ2-7; D remains ambiguous. Trimming pared 7 bases from V and 3 bases from J, leaving 10 bases between. From germline, CDR1 is MDHEN and CDR2 SYDVKM. This CDR3 spans 12 amino acids. CDR3 sequence: CASTTQDYEQYF. The CDR3 DNA follows: TGTGCCAGCACCACTCAGGACTACGAGCAGTACTTC.

The chain has TRBV7-2 and TRBJ2-2; TRBD1 or TRBD2 may be the D gene (5 bases each). V was clipped by 3 bases and J by 7 bases, with 12 bases between them. The CDR3 length is 14 residues. Germline values: CDR1 SGHTA, CDR2 FQGNSA. CDR3 bases: TGTGCCAGCAGCTTGGAGAGGGGTAGCGGGGAGCTGTTTTTT. It specifies CASSLERGSGELFF.

The J gene is TRBJ2-3, the V gene TRBV7-2, with 7 nucleotides matching TRBD2. Germline V gene sequence: CDR1 SGHTA, CDR2 FQGNSA. CDR3 size: 14 residues. Trimming at V came to 5 bases and at J to 8 bases, leaving 10 bases not matched to a gene. CDR3 loop: CASSPRSGITTQYF. CDR3 bases: TGTGCCAGCAGCCCAAGGAGCGGGATCACTACGCAGTATTTT.

The chain carries TRBV28 and TRBJ2-4; 12 bases are a match to TRBD2. The CDR3 loop spans 14 amino acids. Germline V lookup: CDR1 MDHEN, CDR2 SYDVKM. V was clipped by 5 bases and J by 7 bases; unmatched bases: 3. The CDR3 nucleotides are TGTGCCAGCAGTCCTAGCGGGAGGGGGAACATTCAGTACTTC. This gives the protein CASSPSGRGNIQYF.

This clonotype was counted a few times. The rearrangement uses TRBV9 and TRBJ2-5; TRBD2 matches 9 bases. This CDR3 is built from 17 residues. J was trimmed by 6 bases and V by 2 bases; bases with no gene match: 14. Germline V gene sequence: CDR1 SGDLS, CDR2 YYNGEE. DNA for the CDR3: TGTGCCAGCAGCGTTGGGTTTGGGCGGGAGGGCTCGAAGACCCAGTACTTC. It is translated as CASSVGFGREGSKTQYF.

This clonotype was observed a few times. The chain combines TRBV5-4 with TRBJ1-1, with D perhaps TRBD1 (5 bases). Germline V gives CDR1 SGHNT, CDR2 YYREEE (reference sequence). The CDR3 totals 13 residues. V was cut by 1 base and J by 6 bases, with 10 bases left in between. The CDR3 coding sequence is TGTGCCAGCAGCTTGCAGGGAGAAGCTGAAGCTTTCTTT. It is translated as CASSLQGEAEAFF.

This clonotype was seen a handful of times. The rearrangement links TRBV29-1 to TRBJ2-5; either TRBD1 or TRBD2 may supply D (7 bases each). Between the trimmed V and J ends, which lost 6 bases and 3 bases, there was a span of 20 bases. This CDR3 has 15 residues. From germline, CDR1 is SQVTM and CDR2 ANQGSEA. Here the CDR3 reads CSVKLRGGGEETQYF. CDR3 sequence (DNA): TGCAGCGTGAAACTTAGGGGAGGGGGCGAAGAGACCCAGTACTTC.

The chain recombines TRBV5-4 with TRBJ1-2; tentatively, D is TRBD1 (5 bases). Trimming cost V 2 bases and J 5 bases, with 10 bases left between them. The CDR3 runs 13 residues. Germline CDR1 is SGHNT and CDR2 is YYREEE (reference sequence). The CDR3 bases are TGTGCCAGCAGCTTATGGGACGCATATGGCTACACCTTC. Residues: CASSLWDAYGYTF.

CDR3 sequence: CAARDRAYEQYF. The CDR3 DNA reads as TGTGCCGCCCGGGACAGGGCCTACGAGCAGTACTTC. The gene calls are TRBV30 and TRBJ2-7; 9 positions match TRBD1. CDR1 GTSNPN and CDR2 SVGIG come from the germline V gene (reference sequence). The junction had 4 bases not matched to a gene; V was cut back by 8 bases and J by 2 bases. The CDR3 covers 12 residues.

Ten or more counts support this clonotype. The V and J genes are TRBV6-1 and TRBJ1-1, with 7 bases lining up with TRBD1. This CDR3 comprises 14 residues. CDR1 and CDR2 (germline): MNHNS, SASEGT. J gave up 0 bases and V 7 bases, and 5 bases lay outside the gene matches. This CDR3 is CASITTGMNTEAFF. Written as DNA, the CDR3 is TGTGCCAGCATTACGACAGGGATGAACACTGAAGCTTTCTTT.

The V call is TRBV2, the J call TRBJ1-5; tentatively, D is TRBD1 (6 bases). V was clipped by 0 bases and J by 11 bases, with 14 bases between them. Looked up from germline, CDR1 is SNHLY and CDR2 is FYNNEI. The length of the CDR3 is 14 residues. CDR3 residues: CASSEALQGLSQHF. In DNA, the CDR3 is TGTGCCAGCAGTGAAGCGCTTCAGGGGCTCTCCCAGCATTTT.

The table lists this clonotype with a few counts. This sequence joins TRBV10-3 and TRBJ2-7, with TRBD1 matching 7 bases. Per germline, CDR1 ENHRY and CDR2 SYGVKD. The CDR3 runs to 15 residues. The trim removed 10 bases at V and 1 base at J, leaving 13 bases unmatched. The CDR3 reads CASDEQGPNSYEQYF. In nucleotides, the CDR3 is TGTGCCAGCGATGAACAGGGGCCAAATTCCTACGAGCAGTACTTC.

The V call is TRBV4-3, the J call TRBJ2-3, with a tentative D call TRBD1 (5 bases). The CDR3 has 15 amino acids. The germline CDR1 and CDR2 sequences are LGHNA and YSLEER. The ends were cut back, 1 base at V and 2 bases at J, with 10 bases in the middle. The DNA of the CDR3 is TGCGCCAGCAGCCAAGCTACAGGATCCACAGATACGCAGTATTTT. Residues: CASSQATGSTDTQYF.

This clonotype was seen a handful of times. V gene TRBV5-1 combines with J gene TRBJ2-7, with 8 bases fitting TRBD1. The germline V gene has CDR1 SGHRS and CDR2 YFSETQ. The CDR3 spans 14 residues. Trimming at V came to 0 bases and at J to 3 bases, leaving 2 bases not matched to a gene. The CDR3 loop is CASSLEQGGYEQYF. For the CDR3, the DNA is TGCGCCAGCAGCTTGGAACAGGGGGGCTACGAGCAGTACTTC. Drawing the rest from reference TRBV5-1 and TRBJ2-7, the complete variable domain is KAGVTQTPRYLIKTRGQQVTLSCSPISGHRSVSWYQQTPGQGLQFLFEYFSETQRNKGNFPGRFSGRQFSNSRSEMNVSTLELGDSALYLCASSLEQGGYEQYFGPGTRLTVT.

The chain joins TRBV3-1 to TRBJ2-7; the match to TRBD2 covers 9 bases. This CDR3 region has 14 residues. V shed 2 bases, J shed 4 bases, and the junction held 3 bases outside the gene matches. Germline lookup yields CDR1 LGHDT and CDR2 YNNKEL (reference sequence). The CDR3 DNA sequence: TGTGCCAGCAGCCAAATAGCGGGGGAATACGAGCAGTACTTC. Translating gives CASSQIAGEYEQYF.

This clonotype was counted many times. The chain uses TRBV5-1 and TRBJ1-2, with D tentatively TRBD1 (6 bases). Germline V lookup: CDR1 SGHRS, CDR2 YFSETQ. The CDR3 is 12 amino acids. V was clipped by 4 bases and J by 8 bases, with 12 bases between them. The CDR3 here is CASSPGQHGYTF. The CDR3, as DNA: TGCGCCAGCAGCCCGGGACAACACGGCTACACCTTC.

The chain employs TRBV14 and TRBJ2-7; D tentatively fits TRBD1 or TRBD2 (5 bases each). CDR1 SGHDN and CDR2 FVKESK come from the germline V gene. Trimming cost V 4 bases and J 3 bases, with 16 bases left between them. The CDR3 extends over 15 amino acids. CDR3 bases: TGTGCCAGCAGCCGGGCCGGGACGCAACTCTACGAGCAGTACTTC. It specifies CASSRAGTQLYEQYF.

The table lists this clonotype with a few counts. The V and J genes are TRBV5-5 and TRBJ2-5, with 8 bases lining up with TRBD1. The CDR3 is 17 amino acids. J gave up 5 bases and V 2 bases, and 14 bases lay outside the gene matches. Germline V gene lookup returns CDR1 SGHKS and CDR2 YYEKEE (reference sequence). For the CDR3, the DNA is TGTGCCAGCAGCTTCTTTTGGCAGGGGGCCGGTTTGGAGACCCAGTACTTC. Translating gives CASSFFWQGAGLETQYF.

At least ten counts were recorded for this clonotype. The chain employs TRBV6-5 and TRBJ1-5, with no clear D. The CDR3 covers 16 residues. Trimming stripped 2 bases from V and 0 bases from J, with 11 bases between. Germline assignment: CDR1 MNHEY and CDR2 SVGAGI. The CDR3 loop reads CASSYGPQGSNQPQHF. For the CDR3, the DNA is TGTGCCAGCAGTTACGGGCCCCAAGGTAGCAATCAGCCCCAGCATTTT.

This clonotype has at least ten counts. The rearrangement joins TRBV30 to TRBJ2-7; weak D call: TRBD2 (6 bases). Trimming left V 0 bases short and J 4 bases short, with 10 bases between. The CDR3 consists of 13 residues. CDR1 is GTSNPN, CDR2 SVGIG, per germline (reference sequence). CDR3 nucleotide sequence: TGTGCCTGGAGTGTAAGGAGGGGTTACGAGCAGTACTTC. As protein: CAWSVRRGYEQYF.

The chain recombines TRBV7-9 with TRBJ1-4; D gene uncertain. The CDR3 spans 15 residues. V gave up 0 bases and J gave up 8 bases, with 13 bases separating them. From germline, CDR1 is SEHNR and CDR2 FQNEAQ (reference sequence). The CDR3 sequence: CASSLAQGFEEKLFF. The CDR3 DNA is TGTGCCAGCAGCTTAGCGCAAGGATTCGAGGAAAAACTGTTTTTT.

V gene TRBV24-1 combines with J gene TRBJ2-7; no firm D call. The CDR3 sequence is 13 residues long. V was shortened by 4 bases and J by 0 bases, with 6 bases between the two germline ends. Germline V lookup: CDR1 KGHDR, CDR2 SFDVKD. CDR3 bases: TGTGCCACCAGTGACAGTTACTCCTACGAGCAGTACTTC. It codes for CATSDSYSYEQYF.

In its sample, this clonotype was seen a few times. The rearrangement links TRBV3-1 to TRBJ2-7; 7 bases map to TRBD1. CDR1 is LGHDT and CDR2 is YNNKEL in the germline V gene (reference sequence). J lost 3 bases, V lost 4 bases, and 9 bases had no gene match. The CDR3 is made up of 15 amino acids. The CDR3: CASSRPGQIYYEQYF. DNA of the CDR3: TGTGCCAGCAGCCGGCCGGGACAGATCTACTACGAGCAGTACTTC.